The T cell receptor (beta chain) under discussion was sequenced for a study of cytomegalovirus exposure and HLA in healthy donors. Turning to the study itself: Of all 400 or so donors who were genotyped, 81% belonged to the Caucasian-associated ancestry cluster.

The germline V gene encodes CDR1 SGDLS and CDR2 YYNGEE. J lost 5 bases, V lost 2 bases, and 4 bases had no gene match. The CDR3 runs to 14 residues. Notes on this clone: What it binds is not known.

Study-wide results and limits: Fewer N-insertions than the roughly 600-donor mean were reportedly shown by an Asian-associated ancestry cluster in a later analysis.

Use of 60 Vbeta and 13 Jbeta primers characterized the PCR. Assay used: immunoSEQ multiplex PCR; TCRdb lists only in-frame clones, some missing. This table holds about 190,000 clones. The material sequenced was PBMCs. The TCR sequence derives from a man aged 25-45 years in good health and CMV-seronegative. The chain recombines TRBV9 with TRBJ2-7, with 10 bases identical to TRBD2. CDR3 residues: CASSVSGRVDEQYF. DNA of the CDR3: TGTGCCAGCAGCGTCAGCGGGAGGGTCGACGAGCAGTACTTC.